This is a list of T cell receptor beta chains from one sample in a study of blood T cell repertoires in COVID-19. Sequencing used immunoSEQ multiplex PCR; TCRdb keeps in-frame clones, though not all of them. The table has a few hundred thousand clones, about 87% seen once. Sequencing was performed on peripheral blood. The source is a woman in her 70s with COVID-19, enrolled during active disease. The conserved cysteine and the conserved F or W are not part of the CDR3 here.

V gene: TRBV27
J gene: TRBJ1-5
CDR3 protein: ASSPAGGNQPQH

V gene: TRBV7-3
J gene: TRBJ2-7
CDR3 protein: ASSSYRERNEQY

V gene: TRBV5-1
J gene: TRBJ2-7
CDR3 protein: ASSLGLAGVFF

V gene: TRBV5-6
J gene: TRBJ1-1
CDR3 protein: ASSWGPNTEAF

V gene: TRBV9
J gene: TRBJ1-4
CDR3 protein: ASNGRQASGEKLF

V gene: TRBV27
J gene: TRBJ2-1
CDR3 protein: ASSLGRGRNEQF

V gene: TRBV4-3
J gene: TRBJ2-7
CDR3 protein: ASSLDRGHSEQY

V gene: TRBV4-3
J gene: TRBJ2-2
CDR3 protein: ASSQEVATGELF

V gene: TRBV7-2
J gene: TRBJ2-7
CDR3 protein: ASSRASEQY

V gene: TRBV5-3
J gene: TRBJ1-2
CDR3 protein: ARSPTGT

V gene: TRBV30
J gene: TRBJ2-1
CDR3 protein: AWSRGTNRNEQF

V gene: TRBV7-8
J gene: TRBJ1-2
CDR3 protein: ASSTRDLTHGYT

V gene: TRBV3-1/TRBV3-2
J gene: TRBJ1-1
CDR3 protein: ASVQGGLNTEAF

V gene: TRBV6-6
J gene: TRBJ1-6
CDR3 protein: ASSYRGGDSPLH

V gene: TRBV7-3
J gene: TRBJ2-1
CDR3 protein: ASSLSLTSGRRNEQF

V gene: TRBV12-5
J gene: TRBJ1-1
CDR3 protein: ASGLAGRHTEAF

V gene: TRBV5-3
J gene: TRBJ1-1
CDR3 protein: ARSFVRGYLSAF

V gene: TRBV6-5
J gene: TRBJ2-3
CDR3 protein: ASSYLSGGRDTQY

V gene: TRBV4-1
J gene: TRBJ2-1
CDR3 protein: ASSQVRRVSSEQF

V gene: TRBV18
J gene: TRBJ2-6
CDR3 protein: ASSRQGRGANVLT

V gene: TRBV30
J gene: TRBJ1-6
CDR3 protein: AWRPSSYNSPLH

V gene: TRBV30
J gene: TRBJ2-1
CDR3 protein: AWSQMTSGRTYNEQF

V gene: TRBV29-1
J gene: TRBJ2-7
CDR3 protein: SARLADEQY

V gene: TRBV5-4
J gene: TRBJ2-7
CDR3 protein: ASSTRQAGSLEQY

V gene: TRBV15
J gene: TRBJ1-6
CDR3 protein: ATSREASLH

V gene: TRBV28
J gene: TRBJ1-5
CDR3 protein: ASSLPTLGAQPQH

V gene: TRBV28
J gene: TRBJ2-3
CDR3 protein: ASRKQGRNTDTQY

V gene: TRBV4-3
J gene: TRBJ1-4
CDR3 protein: ASSQDTGRAEKLF

V gene: TRBV7-3
J gene: TRBJ2-1
CDR3 protein: ASSRLAGANNEQF

V gene: TRBV11-3
J gene: TRBJ2-6
CDR3 protein: ASSLDQGAGANVLT

V gene: TRBV2
J gene: TRBJ1-2
CDR3 protein: ASSDVGAGGYGYT

V gene: TRBV19
J gene: TRBJ2-7
CDR3 protein: ASSIELAGVSEQY

V gene: TRBV6-1
J gene: TRBJ2-5
CDR3 protein: ASSESRRASGRQETQY

V gene: TRBV19
J gene: TRBJ2-5
CDR3 protein: ASSPAGGGDRETQY

V gene: TRBV20-1
J gene: TRBJ2-7
CDR3 protein: SLRGVYEQY

V gene: TRBV3-1/TRBV3-2
J gene: TRBJ2-1
CDR3 protein: ASSQDQWPHTYNEQF

V gene: TRBV29-1
J gene: TRBJ2-7
CDR3 protein: SVGSRGYEQY

V gene: TRBV10-1
J gene: TRBJ1-5
CDR3 protein: ASSVSDPRDNNQPQH

V gene: TRBV14
J gene: TRBJ1-5
CDR3 protein: ASSQGGNQPQH

V gene: TRBV28
J gene: TRBJ1-1
CDR3 protein: ASSPKRTVGEAF